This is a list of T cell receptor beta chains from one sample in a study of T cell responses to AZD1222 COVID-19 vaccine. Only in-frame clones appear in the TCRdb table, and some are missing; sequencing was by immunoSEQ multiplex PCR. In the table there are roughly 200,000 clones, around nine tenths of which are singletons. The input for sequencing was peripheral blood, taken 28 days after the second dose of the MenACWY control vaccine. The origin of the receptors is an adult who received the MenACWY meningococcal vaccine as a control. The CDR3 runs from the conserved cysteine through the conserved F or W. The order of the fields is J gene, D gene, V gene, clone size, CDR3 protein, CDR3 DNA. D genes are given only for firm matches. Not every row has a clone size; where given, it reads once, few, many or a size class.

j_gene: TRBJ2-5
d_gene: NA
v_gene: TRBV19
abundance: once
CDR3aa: CASSTPHGIQETQYF
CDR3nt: TGTGCCAGTAGTACCCCTCACGGAATCCAAGAGACCCAGTACTTC

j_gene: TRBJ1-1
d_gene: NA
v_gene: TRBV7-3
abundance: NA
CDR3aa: CASSPGGVNTEAFF
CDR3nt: TGTGCCAGCAGTCCCGGGGGGGTAAACACTGAAGCTTTCTTT

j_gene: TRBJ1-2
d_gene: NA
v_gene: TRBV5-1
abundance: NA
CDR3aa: CASSLSTGLQGYTF
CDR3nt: TGCGCCAGCAGCTTGAGTACAGGGCTTCAGGGCTACACCTTC

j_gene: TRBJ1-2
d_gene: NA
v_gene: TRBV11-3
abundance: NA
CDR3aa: CASSLNNKGQRYGYTF
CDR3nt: TGTGCCAGCAGCTTAAATAATAAAGGACAGAGGTATGGCTACACCTTC

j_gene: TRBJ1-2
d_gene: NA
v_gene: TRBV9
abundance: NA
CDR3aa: CASSLGVQARYGYTF
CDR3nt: TGTGCCAGCTCCCTCGGAGTGCAGGCGAGGTATGGCTACACCTTC

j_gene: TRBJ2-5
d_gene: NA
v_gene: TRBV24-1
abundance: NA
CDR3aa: CATSEWGLETQYF
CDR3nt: TGTGCCACCAGTGAGTGGGGGCTGGAGACCCAGTACTTC

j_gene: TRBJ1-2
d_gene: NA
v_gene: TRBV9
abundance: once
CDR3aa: CASSSNPDKTYGYTF
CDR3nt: TGTGCCAGCAGCTCGAACCCCGACAAAACCTATGGCTACACCTTC

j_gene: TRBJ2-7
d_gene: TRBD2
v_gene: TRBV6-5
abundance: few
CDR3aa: CASSLLAGAGYEQYF
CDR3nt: TGTGCCAGCAGTTTACTAGCGGGAGCGGGCTACGAGCAGTACTTC

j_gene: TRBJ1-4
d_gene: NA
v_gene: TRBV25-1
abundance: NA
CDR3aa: CASTWGEKLFF
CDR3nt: TGTGCCTCGACGTGGGGTGAAAAACTGTTTTTT

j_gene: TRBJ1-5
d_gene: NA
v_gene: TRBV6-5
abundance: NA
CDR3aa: CASSRGTGNSQPQHF
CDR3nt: TGTGCCAGCAGCCGCGGGACGGGAAACAGTCAGCCCCAGCATTTT

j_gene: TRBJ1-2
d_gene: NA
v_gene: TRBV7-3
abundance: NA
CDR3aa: CASSPTARDYGYTF
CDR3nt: TGTGCCAGCAGCCCGACAGCCCGTGACTATGGCTACACCTTC

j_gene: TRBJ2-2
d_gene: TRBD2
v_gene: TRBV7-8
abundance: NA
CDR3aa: CASSLVGTSLAGELFF
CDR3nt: TGTGCCAGCAGCTTAGTAGGGACTAGTCTCGCCGGGGAGCTGTTTTTT

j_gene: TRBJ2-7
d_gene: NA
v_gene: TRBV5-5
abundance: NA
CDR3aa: CASGYSSEQYF
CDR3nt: TGTGCCAGCGGTTACAGCAGCGAGCAGTACTTC

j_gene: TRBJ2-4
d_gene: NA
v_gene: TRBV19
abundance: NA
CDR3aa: CASSGAERNIQYF
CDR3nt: TGTGCCAGTAGTGGGGCAGAGCGAAACATTCAGTACTTC

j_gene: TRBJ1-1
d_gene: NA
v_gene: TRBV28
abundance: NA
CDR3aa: CASGEYRLGTEAFF
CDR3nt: TGTGCCAGCGGAGAGTACAGGCTGGGCACTGAAGCTTTCTTT

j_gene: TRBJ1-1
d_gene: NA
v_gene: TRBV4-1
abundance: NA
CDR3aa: CASSQDGFRTEAFF
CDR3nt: TGCGCCAGCAGCCAAGACGGGTTCCGCACTGAAGCTTTCTTT

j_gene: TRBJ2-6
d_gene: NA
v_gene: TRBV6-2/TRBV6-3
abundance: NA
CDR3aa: CASSSDSGANVLTF
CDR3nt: TGTGCCAGCAGTTCGGATTCTGGGGCCAACGTCCTGACTTTC

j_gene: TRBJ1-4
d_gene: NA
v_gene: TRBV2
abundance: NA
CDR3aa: CASKRGEAATNEKLFF
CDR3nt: TGTGCCAGCAAGAGGGGGGAGGCAGCAACTAATGAAAAACTGTTTTTT

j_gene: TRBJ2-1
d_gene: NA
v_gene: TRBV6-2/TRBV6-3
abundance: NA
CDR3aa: CASSYRGEQFF
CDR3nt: TGTGCCAGCAGTTACCGGGGAGAGCAGTTCTTC

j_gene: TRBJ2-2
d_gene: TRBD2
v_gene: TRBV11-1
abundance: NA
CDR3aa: CASSQTSANTGELFF
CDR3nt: TGTGCCAGCAGCCAGACTAGCGCGAACACCGGGGAGCTGTTTTTT

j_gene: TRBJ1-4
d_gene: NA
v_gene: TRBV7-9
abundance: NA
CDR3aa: CASSLAWGEKLFF
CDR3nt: TGTGCCAGCAGCTTAGCTTGGGGTGAAAAACTGTTTTTT